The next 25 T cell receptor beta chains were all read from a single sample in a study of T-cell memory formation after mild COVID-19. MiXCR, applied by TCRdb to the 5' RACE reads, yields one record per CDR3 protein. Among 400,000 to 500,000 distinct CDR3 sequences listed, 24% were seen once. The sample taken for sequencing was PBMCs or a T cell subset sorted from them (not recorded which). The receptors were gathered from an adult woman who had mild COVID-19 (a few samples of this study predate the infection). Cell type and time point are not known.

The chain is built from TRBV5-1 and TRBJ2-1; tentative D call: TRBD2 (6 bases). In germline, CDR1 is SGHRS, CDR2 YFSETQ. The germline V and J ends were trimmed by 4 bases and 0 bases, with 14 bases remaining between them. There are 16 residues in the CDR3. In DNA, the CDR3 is TGCGCCAGCAGCATCGGGGACTTGAGCTCCTACAATGAGCAGTTCTTC. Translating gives CASSIGDLSSYNEQFF. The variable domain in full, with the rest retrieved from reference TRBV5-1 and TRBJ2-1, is KAGVTQTPRYLIKTRGQQVTLSCSPISGHRSVSWYQQTPGQGLQFLFEYFSETQRNKGNFPGRFSGRQFSNSRSEMNVSTLELGDSALYLCASSIGDLSSYNEQFFGPGTRLTVL.

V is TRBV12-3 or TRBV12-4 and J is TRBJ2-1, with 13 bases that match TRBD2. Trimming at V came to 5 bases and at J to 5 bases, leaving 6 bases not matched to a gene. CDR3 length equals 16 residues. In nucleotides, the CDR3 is TGTGCCAGCAGTCAATACGGGACTAGCGGGGACAATGAGCAGTTCTTC. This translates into CASSQYGTSGDNEQFF.

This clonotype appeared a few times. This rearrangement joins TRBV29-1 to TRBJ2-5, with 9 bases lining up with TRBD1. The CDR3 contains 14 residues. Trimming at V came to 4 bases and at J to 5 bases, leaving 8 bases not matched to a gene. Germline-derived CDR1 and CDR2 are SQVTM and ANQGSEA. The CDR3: CSVAQNRGLETQYF. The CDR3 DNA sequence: TGCAGCGTTGCACAAAACAGGGGGCTGGAGACCCAGTACTTC.

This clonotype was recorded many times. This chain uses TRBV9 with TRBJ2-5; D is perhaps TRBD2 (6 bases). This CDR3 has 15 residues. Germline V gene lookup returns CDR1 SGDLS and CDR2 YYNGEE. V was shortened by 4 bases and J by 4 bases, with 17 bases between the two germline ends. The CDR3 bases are TGTGCCAGCAGCCCACCCGCCGGGGGTCGAGAGACCCAGTACTTC. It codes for CASSPPAGGRETQYF.

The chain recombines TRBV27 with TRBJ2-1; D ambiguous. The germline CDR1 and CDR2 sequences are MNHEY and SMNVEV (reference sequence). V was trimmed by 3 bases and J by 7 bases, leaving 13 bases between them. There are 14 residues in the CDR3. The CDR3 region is CASSFTSLGNEQFF. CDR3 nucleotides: TGTGCCAGCAGTTTCACGTCCTTGGGGAATGAGCAGTTCTTC.

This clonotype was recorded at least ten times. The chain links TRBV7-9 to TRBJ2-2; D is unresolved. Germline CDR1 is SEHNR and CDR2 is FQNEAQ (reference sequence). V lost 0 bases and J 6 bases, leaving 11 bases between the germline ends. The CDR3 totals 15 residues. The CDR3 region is CASSLAIVGSGELFF. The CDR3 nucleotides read TGTGCCAGCAGCTTAGCTATCGTCGGATCCGGGGAGCTGTTTTTT.

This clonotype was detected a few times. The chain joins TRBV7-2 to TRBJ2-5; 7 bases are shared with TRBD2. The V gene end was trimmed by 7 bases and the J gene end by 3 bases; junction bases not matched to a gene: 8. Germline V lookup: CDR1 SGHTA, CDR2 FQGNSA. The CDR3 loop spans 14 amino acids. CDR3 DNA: TGTGCCAGCACTCTACTGGGGGGGAAAGAGACCCAGTACTTC. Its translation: CASTLLGGKETQYF.

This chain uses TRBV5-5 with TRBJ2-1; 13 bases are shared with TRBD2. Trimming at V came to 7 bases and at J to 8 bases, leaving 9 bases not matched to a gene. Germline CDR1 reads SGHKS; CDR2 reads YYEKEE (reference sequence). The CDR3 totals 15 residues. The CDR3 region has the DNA TGTGCCAGCGTGTTACTAGCGGGAGGGCCCGATGAGCAGTTCTTC. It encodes CASVLLAGGPDEQFF.

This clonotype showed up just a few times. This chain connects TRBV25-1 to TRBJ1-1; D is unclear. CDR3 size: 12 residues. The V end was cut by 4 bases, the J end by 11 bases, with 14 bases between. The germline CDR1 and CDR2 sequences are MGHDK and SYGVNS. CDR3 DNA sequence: TGTGCCAGCAGTGTTCACAGAGATCCGGCTTTCTTT. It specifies CASSVHRDPAFF.

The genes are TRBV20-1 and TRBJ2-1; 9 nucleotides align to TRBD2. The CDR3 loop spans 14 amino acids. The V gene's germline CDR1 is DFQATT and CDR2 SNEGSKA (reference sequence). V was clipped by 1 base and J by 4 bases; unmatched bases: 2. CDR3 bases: TGCAGTGCTAGAGGACTAGCGGAGTACAATGAGCAGTTCTTC. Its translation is CSARGLAEYNEQFF.

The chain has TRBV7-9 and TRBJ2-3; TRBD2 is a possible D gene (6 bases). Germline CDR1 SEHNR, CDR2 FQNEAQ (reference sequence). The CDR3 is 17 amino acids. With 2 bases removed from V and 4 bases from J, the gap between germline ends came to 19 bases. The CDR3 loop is CASSLITSPPHADTQYF. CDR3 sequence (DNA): TGTGCCAGCAGCTTAATAACTAGCCCGCCCCATGCAGATACGCAGTATTTT.

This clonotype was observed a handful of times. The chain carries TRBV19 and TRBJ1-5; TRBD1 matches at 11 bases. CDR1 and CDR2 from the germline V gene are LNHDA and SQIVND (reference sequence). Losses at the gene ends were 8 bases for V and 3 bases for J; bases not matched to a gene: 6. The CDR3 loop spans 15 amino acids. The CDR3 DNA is TGTGCCAGTCGAAGGGACAGGGGGTCCAATCAGCCCCAGCATTTT. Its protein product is CASRRDRGSNQPQHF.

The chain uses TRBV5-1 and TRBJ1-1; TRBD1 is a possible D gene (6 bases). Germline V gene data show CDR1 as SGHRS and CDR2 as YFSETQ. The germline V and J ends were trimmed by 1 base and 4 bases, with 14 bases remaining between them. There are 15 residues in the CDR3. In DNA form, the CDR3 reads TGCGCCAGCAGCTTGAGCGGGGGCTCCGGCACTGAAGCTTTCTTT. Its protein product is CASSLSGGSGTEAFF. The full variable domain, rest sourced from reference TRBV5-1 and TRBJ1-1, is KAGVTQTPRYLIKTRGQQVTLSCSPISGHRSVSWYQQTPGQGLQFLFEYFSETQRNKGNFPGRFSGRQFSNSRSEMNVSTLELGDSALYLCASSLSGGSGTEAFFGQGTRLTVV.

The CDR3 region is CAIRQGAGGYTEAFF. CDR3 bases: TGTGCCATACGACAGGGGGCTGGAGGATACACTGAAGCTTTCTTT. The chain employs TRBV10-3 and TRBJ1-1, with 10 bases aligning to TRBD1. The V segment lost 9 bases and the J segment 3 bases; nucleotides outside the gene matches: 10. Germline values: CDR1 ENHRY, CDR2 SYGVKD. This CDR3 has 15 residues.

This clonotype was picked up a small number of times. CDR3 residues: CSVVSGTGNTEAFF. The CDR3 DNA is TGCAGCGTTGTCAGCGGGACAGGGAACACTGAAGCTTTCTTT. The chain links TRBV29-1 to TRBJ1-1; 8 positions match TRBD1. Germline lookup yields CDR1 SQVTM and CDR2 ANQGSEA. The CDR3 sequence is 14 residues long. V shed 4 bases, J shed 1 base, and the junction held 5 bases outside the gene matches.

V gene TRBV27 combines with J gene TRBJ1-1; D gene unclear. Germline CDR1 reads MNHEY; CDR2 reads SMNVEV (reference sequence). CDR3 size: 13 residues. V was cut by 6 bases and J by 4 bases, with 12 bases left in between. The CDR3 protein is CASRVESGTEAFF. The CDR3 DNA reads TGTGCCAGCAGGGTGGAGAGTGGCACTGAAGCTTTCTTT.

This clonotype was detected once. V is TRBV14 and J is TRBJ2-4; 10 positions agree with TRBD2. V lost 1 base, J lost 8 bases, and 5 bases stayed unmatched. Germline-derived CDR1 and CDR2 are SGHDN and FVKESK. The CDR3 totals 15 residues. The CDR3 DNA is TGTGCCAGCAGCCAAGTAATAGCGGGGGGCGACATTCAGTACTTC. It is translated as CASSQVIAGGDIQYF. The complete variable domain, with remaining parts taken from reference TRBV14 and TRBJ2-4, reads EAGVTQFPSHSVIEKGQTVTLRCDPISGHDNLYWYRRVMGKEIKFLLHFVKESKQDESGMPNNRFLAERTGGTYSTLKVQPAELEDSGVYFCASSQVIAGGDIQYFGAGTRLSVL.

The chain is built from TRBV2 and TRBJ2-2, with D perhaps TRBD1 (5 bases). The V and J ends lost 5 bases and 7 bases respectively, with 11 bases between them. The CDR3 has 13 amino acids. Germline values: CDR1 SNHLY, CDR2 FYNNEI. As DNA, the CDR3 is TGTGCCAGCAGTCTCCTACAGGTCGGGGAGCTGTTTTTT. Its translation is CASSLLQVGELFF.

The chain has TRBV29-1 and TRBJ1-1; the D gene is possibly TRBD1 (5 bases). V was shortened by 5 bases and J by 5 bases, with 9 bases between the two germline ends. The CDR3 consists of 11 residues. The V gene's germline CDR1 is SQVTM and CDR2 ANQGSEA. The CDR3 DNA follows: TGCAGCGTTACGTGGGGGACTGAAGCTTTCTTT. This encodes CSVTWGTEAFF.

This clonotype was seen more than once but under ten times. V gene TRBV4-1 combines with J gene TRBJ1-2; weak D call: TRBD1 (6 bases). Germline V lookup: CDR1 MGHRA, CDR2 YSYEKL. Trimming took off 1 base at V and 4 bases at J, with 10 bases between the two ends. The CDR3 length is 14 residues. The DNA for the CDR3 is TGCGCCAGCAGCCAAGGATCGACAGGCTATGGCTACACCTTC. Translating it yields CASSQGSTGYGYTF.

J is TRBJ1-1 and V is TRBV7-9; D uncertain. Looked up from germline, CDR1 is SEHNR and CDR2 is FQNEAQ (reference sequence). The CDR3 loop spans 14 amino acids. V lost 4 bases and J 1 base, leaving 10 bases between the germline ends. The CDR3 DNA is TGTGCCAGCAGCTCGGTAGGATCGAACACTGAAGCTTTCTTT. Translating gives CASSSVGSNTEAFF.

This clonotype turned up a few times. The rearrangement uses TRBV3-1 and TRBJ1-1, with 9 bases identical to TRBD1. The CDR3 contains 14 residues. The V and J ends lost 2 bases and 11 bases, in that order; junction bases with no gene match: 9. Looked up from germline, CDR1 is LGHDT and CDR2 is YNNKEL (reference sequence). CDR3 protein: CASSQRGQGNSAFF. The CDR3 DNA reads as TGTGCCAGCAGCCAAAGGGGACAGGGTAATTCTGCTTTCTTT.

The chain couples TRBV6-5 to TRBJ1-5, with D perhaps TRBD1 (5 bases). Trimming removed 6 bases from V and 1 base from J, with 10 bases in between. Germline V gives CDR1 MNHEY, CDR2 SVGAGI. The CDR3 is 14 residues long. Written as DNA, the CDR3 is TGTGCCAGCAGGCCGGGACCGAGCAATCAGCCCCAGCATTTT. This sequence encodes CASRPGPSNQPQHF.

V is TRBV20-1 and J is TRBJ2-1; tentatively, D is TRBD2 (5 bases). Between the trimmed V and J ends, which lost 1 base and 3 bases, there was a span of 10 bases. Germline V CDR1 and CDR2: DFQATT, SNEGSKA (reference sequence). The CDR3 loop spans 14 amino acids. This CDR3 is CSARGGSLYNEQFF. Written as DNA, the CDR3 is TGCAGTGCTAGAGGCGGGTCTCTCTACAATGAGCAGTTCTTC.

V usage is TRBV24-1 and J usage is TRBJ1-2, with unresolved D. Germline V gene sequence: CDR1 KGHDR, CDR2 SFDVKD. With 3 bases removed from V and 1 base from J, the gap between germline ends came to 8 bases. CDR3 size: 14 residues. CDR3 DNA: TGTGCCACCAGTGATCACAATTTTAACTATGGCTACACCTTC. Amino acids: CATSDHNFNYGYTF.